This T cell receptor (beta chain) was sequenced during a study of regulatory T cells in long-lasting Graves disease. Study results and caveats: The number of shared public clonotypes was higher in persistent patients (about 2,700) than new patients (approximately 1,000). A reduction in accuracy may have resulted from the small sample size.

CDR1 and CDR2 (germline): DFQATT, SNEGSKA (reference sequence). V was pared by 6 bases and J by 4 bases, with 15 bases between. The CDR3 loop spans 13 amino acids. To note about this clonotype: No antigen is known for it.

Arm-PCR with iRepertoire HTBI primers amplified the CDR3 regions for these TCR beta libraries. Per the authors' pipeline: Overall, samples carried 62 TRBV and more than 13 TRBJ segments. TCRdb itself ran the multiplex PCR reads through MiXCR, one entry per CDR3 protein. These V and J calls originate from TCRdb's pipeline instead of the authors' own analysis. Here the sample spans roughly 400,000 distinct CDR3 sequences, about 17% being singletons. As for time point: newly diagnosed GD, antithyroid drugs for less than 3 months. The TCR library was prepared using RNA isolated from PBMCs. The sample also formed part of further work on T cells in Graves' hyperthyroidism and ophthalmopathy.

Sequencing was performed on peripheral blood mononuclear cells (PBMCs), taken at new diagnosis, from a patient treated with antithyroid drugs. The V gene is TRBV20-1, the J gene TRBJ1-1; a possible D gene is TRBD1 (6 bases). The clonotype originates from a woman under 30 with Graves disease. CDR3 region: CSAEGQLSTEAFF. The CDR3 DNA is TGCAGTGCAGAAGGACAGTTGAGCACTGAAGCTTTCTTT.